This TCR beta chain was recorded in a study of blood T cell repertoires in COVID-19. Background on the study: Samples came from the United States, Italy and Spain, spanning acute and convalescent COVID-19. PBMCs, B-cell-depleted T cells, or T cells were the source of the cDNA or gDNA that made up the material.

Authors' analysis steps: It was from reference gene primer amplification that nucleated cell counts were estimated. Clones were read by immunoSEQ multiplex PCR, and TCRdb kept only the in-frame ones, dropping some. V and J calls and clone size follow that table, whereas D and trimming were derived from the DNA. This repertoire shows fewer than 200,000 clones, roughly 91% found once; its top ten account for roughly 5%. During active infection, Seattle patients enrolled and were then monitored through disease. As to this clone: Germline is not matched at one junction end, which may reflect a read error.

This CDR3 region has 15 residues. CDR1 ENHRY and CDR2 SYGVKD come from the germline V gene. The chain has TRBV10-3 and TRBJ1-4; tentative D call: TRBD1 (6 bases). The sequenced sample was peripheral blood. The clonotype comes from a young man with COVID-19, enrolled during active disease. The CDR3 nucleotides read TGTGCCATCAGTGAGTCCGGGGGGCCGGTTGAAAAACTGCTTTTT. Its translation is CAISESGGPVEKLLF.